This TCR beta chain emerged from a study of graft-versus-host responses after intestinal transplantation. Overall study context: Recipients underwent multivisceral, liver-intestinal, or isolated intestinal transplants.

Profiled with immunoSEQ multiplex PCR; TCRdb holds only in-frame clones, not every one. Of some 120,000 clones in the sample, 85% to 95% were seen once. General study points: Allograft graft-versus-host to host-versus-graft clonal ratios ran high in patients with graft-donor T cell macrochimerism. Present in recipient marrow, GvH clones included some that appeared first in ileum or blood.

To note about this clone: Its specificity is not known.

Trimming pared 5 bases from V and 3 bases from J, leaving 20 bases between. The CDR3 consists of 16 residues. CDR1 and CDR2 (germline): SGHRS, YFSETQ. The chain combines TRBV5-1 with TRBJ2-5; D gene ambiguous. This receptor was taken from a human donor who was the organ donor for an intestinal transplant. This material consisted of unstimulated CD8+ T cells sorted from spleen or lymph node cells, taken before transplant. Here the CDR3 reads CASSANLAAPKETQYF. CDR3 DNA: TGCGCCAGCAGTGCAAACTTGGCGGCGCCGAAAGAGACCCAGTACTTC.